Described below is a single TCR beta chain sequence and its context. There are many counts of this clonotype. The clone's antigen remains unknown. No quality values exist for individual bases; no much larger clone is one base distant. The record originates from a study of Graves' ophthalmopathy and Graves' hyperthyroidism (dated 2018 in TCRdb). A note on the overall study: Peripheral blood was collected at initial diagnosis, prior to any treatment. A discovery set of 100 patients (around 45 ophthalmopathy, 55 to 60 stable hyperthyroidism) was enrolled to explore V-J signatures distinguishing ophthalmopathy from hyperthyroidism. In roughly 6 hyperthyroidism patients, the T-cell repertoires found in thyroid tissue were compared with those found in blood. Following sampling, methimazole starting at 30 mg daily was administered to hyperthyroidism patients, and high-dose intravenous methylprednisolone was administered to ophthalmopathy patients. To tell Graves' ophthalmopathy apart from Graves' hyperthyroidism, and to predict which patients would progress to ophthalmopathy, the study relied on TCR beta repertoire signatures. An independent validation cohort comprised 18 hyperthyroidism patients and 15 to 17 patients who later progressed from hyperthyroidism to ophthalmopathy. In total, some 140 blood samples were TCR-sequenced: 40 to 45 ophthalmopathy, approximately 80 hyperthyroidism and 17 hyperthyroidism-to-ophthalmopathy patients. Points the paper makes about the study in general: Ophthalmopathy was separated from stable hyperthyroidism by the 13-signature model with about 90% sensitivity and less than 82% specificity in cross-validation and with 80%/75% in the test set. Among expanded thyroid clonotypes with frequency above 0.001, most also showed up in blood, which suggests that blood repertoires may reflect the thyroid immune response. Sample size was not predetermined statistically, and investigators were not blinded to group allocation. In validation, the model predicted ophthalmopathy progression with over 60% sensitivity and 72.22% specificity; roughly 12 predicted patients were CT-confirmed with GO in a median of around 6 months.

Ophthalmopathy patients had moderately to severely active disease, Clinical Activity Score of at least 3, NOSPECS grade of at least 4, and disease duration under 3 months. Patients were excluded if they had other autoimmune diseases, uncontrolled infections, pregnancy or lactation. Diagnosis was based on clinical symptoms, serum thyroxine, TRAb, thyroid ultrasound and orbital computed tomography. PBMCs were isolated from 7.5 to 10 ml of fresh peripheral blood by Ficoll-Paque density gradient centrifugation. Trizol reagent was used to extract the total RNA, and its quality was then checked on an Agilent 2100 Bioanalyzer. CDR1 is given as GTSNPN and CDR2 as SVGIG, both from the germline V gene (reference sequence). The cysteine opens and the phenylalanine closes a CDR3 of 14 amino acids. Here the CDR3 DNA is all that survives: 42 bases in frame from base 1. V and J lose 7 bases and 5 bases, and a span of 21 bases separates them.

TCR beta CDR3 regions were amplified from RNA transcripts for repertoire sequencing. The first round was an RT-PCR using HTBI primers with the Qiagen OneStep RT-PCR kit, and this first round was followed by a second-round multiplex PCR, then size selection and purification. The libraries underwent paired-end sequencing with 100 bp reads on an Illumina HiSeq2000. As for how the authors treated the data: SOAPnuke was used to process the reads, throwing out any read that had adapters, had uncalled bases, had a mean Phred below 15, or lacked an exact constant-primer or identifier match. COPE v1.2.5 was used to merge the high-quality paired reads. Clonotypes were defined as unique nucleotide sequences and were aligned to IMGT TRB V, D and J references using MiTCR v1.1. Only V-J combinations with frequency above 0.0001 were analysed, covering 99% to 99.2% of repertoires. For each V-J combination, a TCR clonal expansion and chaos score was defined as the ratio of F50 clonal expansion to chaos observed in the TCRdist matrix. Welch's t-statistics and random forest were used to narrow the features down to roughly twelve V-J combinations, which were then fed into a naive Bayes classifier. The similarity between thyroid and blood repertoires was quantified using the Morisita-Horn index. The public reads were run again by TCRdb, first through fastp at Q25 and then through MiXCR, and only productive beta chains were kept. Each record represents a unique CDR3 protein, reported with the most common genes and DNA among its rows. In this record, the V and J calls reflect TCRdb's handling and not the investigators' own analysis. Within this sample are approximately 330,000 distinct CDR3 sequences, with about a sixth of them counted one time only. The biggest ten clones account for 9% to 15% of the sample.

This clonotype was obtained from an adult man with Graves' ophthalmopathy. Material: peripheral blood. Recombination linked TRBV30 to TRBJ2-7; a tentative D match to TRBD1 spans 6 bases. The sequence in DNA is TGTGCCTTCCAGGGGACCCCTAGGTGGAACGAGCAGTACTTC. This sequence encodes CAFQGTPRWNEQYF. The full variable domain, with segments outside the CDR3 supplied by the reference TRBV30 and TRBJ2-7 proteins, appears as SQTIHQWPATLVQPVGSPLSLECTVEGTSNPNLYWYRQAAGRGLQLLFYSVGIGQISSEVPQNLSASRPQDRQFILSSKKLLLSDSGFYLCAFQGTPRWNEQYFGPGTRLTVT.